The source of this T cell receptor (beta chain) is a study of cytomegalovirus exposure and HLA in healthy donors. General study findings and limits: Cytomegalovirus association was listed for about 170 TCR beta chains.

Some clones are missing from TCRdb's copy, which holds only in-frame ones; the method was immunoSEQ multiplex PCR. The sample records about 130,000 clones, 89% being singletons. Remarks on this clone: The antigen is undetermined.

V lost 2 bases and J 7 bases, leaving 12 bases between the germline ends. Germline lookup yields CDR1 MNHNY and CDR2 SVGAGI (reference sequence). This CDR3 has 13 residues. V gene TRBV6-6 combines with J gene TRBJ2-7; D gene unclear. The source of this sequence is a woman aged 18 to 35 in good health and CMV-seropositive. The specimen was PBMCs. The CDR3 sequence is CASSYARISEQYF. CDR3 nucleotides: TGTGCCAGCAGTTACGCGAGGATTTCGGAGCAGTACTTC.